A single sample gave rise to the 26 T cell receptor beta chains below, sequenced in a study of blood T cell repertoires in COVID-19. Assay: immunoSEQ multiplex PCR; the TCRdb copy retains only in-frame clones and omits some. The data contain about 150,000 clones, almost 85% of them seen just once; the ten biggest clones take up less than 3%. The source material was peripheral blood. These receptors were taken from a woman aged 80 or over with COVID-19, enrolled during active disease.

The V gene is TRBV27, the J gene TRBJ2-2, with TRBD1 matching over 9 bases. The germline V gene encodes CDR1 MNHEY and CDR2 SMNVEV (reference sequence). The CDR3 runs 14 residues. V dropped 6 bases and J dropped 2; count of bases not matched to a gene: 1. CDR3 protein: CASRDRGNTGELFF. CDR3 nucleotides: TGTGCCAGCAGGGACAGGGGAAACACCGGGGAGCTGTTTTTT.

The count of this clone is one. The chain joins TRBV29-1 to TRBJ2-3; 7 bases line up with TRBD2. The CDR3 has 15 amino acids. V lost 4 bases, J lost 2 bases, and 9 bases stayed unmatched. Germline V CDR1 and CDR2: SQVTM, ANQGSEA. In DNA form, the CDR3 reads TGCAGCGTTGTAGAGAGCGGGACTTTCACAGATACGCAGTATTTT. Encoded protein: CSVVESGTFTDTQYF.

The gene calls are TRBV10-3 and TRBJ1-1; D gene unclear. CDR1 and CDR2 from the germline V gene are ENHRY and SYGVKD. CDR3 length: 15 residues. Trimming removed 4 bases from V and 2 bases from J, with 14 bases in between. CDR3 nucleotide sequence: TGTGCCATCAGTGCCTATGGCGGCGGCAACACTGAAGCTTTCTTT. As protein: CAISAYGGGNTEAFF.

The chain employs TRBV27 and TRBJ1-1; TRBD1 aligns across 7 bases. With 3 bases clipped from V and 4 bases from J, the junction kept 11 bases outside the gene matches. This CDR3 region has 16 residues. Germline lookup yields CDR1 MNHEY and CDR2 SMNVEV (reference sequence). The chain's CDR3 is CASSFLSPGGGTEAFF. The CDR3 coding sequence is TGTGCCAGCAGTTTCTTATCCCCAGGGGGAGGCACTGAAGCTTTCTTT.

The gene calls are TRBV7-2 and TRBJ2-1, with 14 bases lining up with TRBD2. Trimming at V came to 6 bases and at J to 9 bases, leaving 10 bases not matched to a gene. This CDR3 is 16 amino acids long. Germline V gene data show CDR1 as SGHTA and CDR2 as FQGNSA. CDR3 residues: CASRTPGLAGEFEQFF. CDR3 bases: TGTGCCAGCAGAACCCCGGGACTAGCGGGGGAATTTGAGCAGTTCTTC.

The gene calls are TRBV7-2 and TRBJ1-2; D call uncertain. The V gene lost 3 bases and the J gene lost 0 bases, with 5 bases spanning the gap. Germline CDR1 reads SGHTA; CDR2 reads FQGNSA. The CDR3 loop spans 13 amino acids. The CDR3 DNA follows: TGTGCCAGCAGCTTTCCAGCTAACTATGGCTACACCTTC. Translated: CASSFPANYGYTF.

V and J are TRBV6-5 and TRBJ2-7, with D possibly TRBD1 on 5 matching bases. Germline V lookup: CDR1 MNHEY, CDR2 SVGAGI. Trimming shortened V by 6 bases and J by 2 bases, and 8 bases separated the two germline ends. The CDR3 totals 12 residues. The CDR3 coding sequence is TGTGCCAGCAGGGACACAACCTACGAGCAGTACTTC. This translates into CASRDTTYEQYF.

The V call is TRBV5-1, the J call TRBJ2-7; D is uncertain. The CDR3 extends over 12 amino acids. V was trimmed by 2 bases and J by 5 bases, leaving 8 bases between them. The germline V gene has CDR1 SGHRS and CDR2 YFSETQ. The CDR3 loop reads CASSFEANEQYF. The CDR3 nucleotides are TGCGCCAGCAGCTTCGAAGCGAACGAGCAGTACTTC.

This sequence joins TRBV6-5 and TRBJ1-2; D gene ambiguous. V dropped 0 bases and J dropped 2 bases, with 7 bases sitting between them. Germline V gene sequence: CDR1 MNHEY, CDR2 SVGAGI. The CDR3 loop spans 14 amino acids. DNA for the CDR3: TGTGCCAGCAGTTACTCACGGGAAAACTATGGCTACACCTTC. Protein product: CASSYSRENYGYTF.

The chain links TRBV10-3 to TRBJ2-2, with 8 nucleotides matching TRBD2. CDR1 and CDR2 (germline): ENHRY, SYGVKD. The CDR3 sequence is 19 residues long. Trimming removed 0 bases from V and 5 bases from J; junction bases left unmatched: 14. CDR3 in amino acids: CAISESTSGGRIGTGELFF. DNA for the CDR3: TGTGCCATCAGTGAGTCGACCAGCGGGGGACGTATTGGGACCGGGGAGCTGTTTTTT.

The chain has TRBV5-4 and TRBJ2-7; 7 positions agree with TRBD1. Germline-derived CDR1 and CDR2 are SGHNT and YYREEE (reference sequence). This CDR3 has 16 residues. V was clipped by 3 bases and J by 2 bases; unmatched bases: 11. DNA of the CDR3: TGTGCCAGCAGCTCGACGCCGACAGGGACCCCCTACGAGCAGTACTTC. As protein: CASSSTPTGTPYEQYF.

This clone was counted a single time. This rearrangement joins TRBV5-1 to TRBJ2-3; D gene ambiguous. This CDR3 is built from 11 residues. Germline assignment: CDR1 SGHRS and CDR2 YFSETQ. Trimming removed 3 bases from V and 3 bases from J, with 2 bases in between. The CDR3 DNA is TGCGCCAGCAGCTCGACAGATACGCAGTATTTT. Encoded protein: CASSSTDTQYF.

The chain recombines TRBV10-3 with TRBJ1-2; tentatively, D is TRBD1 (5 bases). Germline-derived CDR1 and CDR2 are ENHRY and SYGVKD. V was cut by 5 bases and J by 6 bases, with 13 bases left in between. The CDR3 extends over 13 amino acids. CDR3 region: CAISPQGSNGYTF. The CDR3 DNA sequence: TGTGCCATCAGTCCGCAGGGATCCAATGGCTACACCTTC.

The V and J genes are TRBV3-1 (or the pseudogene TRBV3-2) and TRBJ1-2; D possibly corresponds to TRBD1 (5 bases). The germline V gene encodes CDR1 LGHDT and CDR2 YNNKEL (reference sequence). The CDR3 runs 13 residues. V was pared by 4 bases and J by 8 bases, with 14 bases between. CDR3 sequence: CASSPTVFGGYTF. The CDR3, as DNA: TGTGCCAGCAGCCCGACAGTTTTTGGCGGCTACACCTTC.

The genes are TRBV10-1 and TRBJ1-1, with D maybe TRBD1 (5 bases). Trimming removed 3 bases at V and 1 base at J, with 12 bases between. There are 15 residues in the CDR3. CDR1 and CDR2 (germline): WNHNN, SYGVQD (reference sequence). The CDR3 loop is CASSDADKKNTEAFF. The DNA of the CDR3 is TGCGCCAGCAGTGATGCGGACAAGAAGAACACTGAAGCTTTCTTT.

The chain recombines TRBV27 with TRBJ1-2, with D hard to call. Trimming took off 1 base at V and 5 bases at J, with 11 bases between the two ends. Germline V gene sequence: CDR1 MNHEY, CDR2 SMNVEV (reference sequence). The CDR3 runs to 14 residues. The CDR3 DNA reads TGTGCCAGCAGTTTATTCCGGTTTTCTTATGGCTACACCTTC. Its protein product is CASSLFRFSYGYTF.

Note on this clone: In the same sample, other DNA sequences code for this CDR3. The chain carries TRBV5-1 and TRBJ2-7; possible D gene TRBD1, 6 bases. The CDR3 totals 14 residues. V lost 0 bases to trimming and J lost 3 bases, with 10 bases between them. Germline V gene lookup returns CDR1 SGHRS and CDR2 YFSETQ. CDR3: CASSLAGTSYEQYF. As DNA, the CDR3 is TGCGCCAGCAGCTTGGCCGGGACAAGCTACGAGCAGTACTTC. Looking up the rest from reference TRBV5-1 and TRBJ2-7 gives the full variable domain: KAGVTQTPRYLIKTRGQQVTLSCSPISGHRSVSWYQQTPGQGLQFLFEYFSETQRNKGNFPGRFSGRQFSNSRSEMNVSTLELGDSALYLCASSLAGTSYEQYFGPGTRLTVT.

The rearrangement joins TRBV25-1 to TRBJ2-2, with 8 bases lining up with TRBD1. Germline CDR1 and CDR2: MGHDK and SYGVNS. V was pared by 4 bases and J by 2 bases, with 6 bases of the junction left unmatched. This CDR3 comprises 16 residues. The CDR3, as DNA: TGTGCCAGCAGTGTTAGGGCAGGGGGCAACACCGGGGAGCTGTTTTTT. Translating it yields CASSVRAGGNTGELFF.

This chain connects TRBV7-8 to TRBJ2-1; the D is unclear. This CDR3 region has 13 residues. V lost 2 bases and J lost 7, with 9 bases in between. The V gene's germline CDR1 is SGHVS and CDR2 FQNEAQ. As DNA, the CDR3 is TGTGCCAGCAGCTTAATGTTTAATAATGAGCAGTTCTTC. It specifies CASSLMFNNEQFF.

This chain links TRBV6-2 or TRBV6-3 with TRBJ2-1, with 9 bases aligning to TRBD2. CDR1 is MNHEY, CDR2 SVGEGT, per germline. The length of the CDR3 is 16 residues. V shed 2 bases and J 2 bases; nucleotides not matched to a gene: 4. DNA of the CDR3: TGTGCCAGCAGTTACGTGGGACTAGCAGCCTACAATGAGCAGTTCTTC. Protein product: CASSYVGLAAYNEQFF.

This clone was seen just once. The V and J genes are TRBV27 and TRBJ1-5; D gene ambiguous. CDR1 is MNHEY, CDR2 SMNVEV, per germline (reference sequence). CDR3 length: 15 residues. V was shortened by 2 bases and J by 6 bases, with 14 bases between the two germline ends. The CDR3 loop reads CASSLLGPTSQPQHF. CDR3 DNA: TGTGCCAGCAGTTTACTGGGCCCTACGAGTCAGCCCCAGCATTTT.

This sequence joins TRBV28 and TRBJ2-1, with TRBD1 as a possible D gene (5 bases). Deletions cut 5 bases from V and 1 base from J, with 9 bases between. CDR3 length: 14 residues. Germline CDR1 MDHEN, CDR2 SYDVKM. The CDR3 spells CASSDRDSYNEQFF. The CDR3 DNA reads as TGTGCCAGCAGTGACAGAGATTCCTACAATGAGCAGTTCTTC.

This sequence joins TRBV5-4 and TRBJ1-2; TRBD1 matches at 8 bases. With 1 base clipped from V and 4 bases from J, the junction kept 6 bases outside the gene matches. Germline V CDR1 and CDR2: SGHNT, YYREEE (reference sequence). This CDR3 spans 15 amino acids. The DNA of the CDR3 is TGTGCCAGCAGCTTGAGGCAGGGGGCCGTCTATGGCTACACCTTC. Translation: CASSLRQGAVYGYTF.

In its sample, this clone was seen a few times. The chain links TRBV7-2 to TRBJ1-2, with a possible D match to TRBD1 (6 bases). Trimming shortened V by 4 bases and J by 8 bases, and 14 bases separated the two germline ends. The CDR3 is 13 residues long. Germline V gives CDR1 SGHTA, CDR2 FQGNSA. In nucleotides, the CDR3 is TGTGCCAGCAGCTCAACAGGGACCTACGGCTACACCTTC. Its translation is CASSSTGTYGYTF.

V and J are TRBV5-1 and TRBJ2-5; D perhaps matches TRBD1 (6 bases). The CDR3 contains 15 residues. Trimming removed 3 bases from V and 2 bases from J, with 14 bases in between. Looked up from germline, CDR1 is SGHRS and CDR2 is YFSETQ. The CDR3 DNA sequence: TGCGCCAGCAGCTCCCCACAGGGACCACAAGAGACCCAGTACTTC. This gives the protein CASSSPQGPQETQYF.

V usage is TRBV10-2 and J usage is TRBJ2-6, with TRBD1 matching over 7 bases. The CDR3 length is 18 residues. The V segment lost 6 bases and the J segment 0 bases; nucleotides outside the gene matches: 11. Looked up from germline, CDR1 is WSHSY and CDR2 is SAAADI. CDR3 sequence reads: CASSHLGRGYSGANVLTF. The DNA of the CDR3 is TGCGCCAGCAGCCACTTAGGCAGGGGGTACTCTGGGGCCAACGTCCTGACTTTC.